The 18 T cell receptor beta chains below all came from one sample that was sequenced in a study of yellow fever vaccine responses in identical twins. Via MiXCR, TCRdb re-called the RT-PCR reads, giving one row per CDR3 protein. The sample shows about 23,000 distinct CDR3 sequences, 60% to 85% of them seen only once. The sample consisted of T cells from blood (PBMCs), unsorted or a sorted subset (not recorded which), taken before or after yellow fever vaccination (not recorded which). The receptors shown here come from a woman under 30 who received the yellow fever vaccine.

The chain has TRBV29-1 and TRBJ1-2; TRBD1 might be the D (5 bases). Trimming pared 7 bases from V and 0 bases from J, leaving 9 bases between. Germline lookup yields CDR1 SQVTM and CDR2 ANQGSEA. The CDR3 loop spans 12 amino acids. The CDR3 nucleotides are TGCAGCGCCACGACAGCTAACTATGGCTACACCTTC. Its protein is CSATTANYGYTF.

The sample holds a few counts of this clonotype. This sequence joins TRBV18 and TRBJ1-6; TRBD1 aligns across 12 bases. Germline loops: CDR1 KGHSH, CDR2 LQKENI. The CDR3 is 14 residues long. V shed 3 bases, J shed 11 bases, and the junction held 2 bases outside the gene matches. CDR3 sequence: CASSPGQGAAPLHF. The DNA for the CDR3 is TGTGCCAGCTCACCGGGACAGGGGGCTGCACCCCTCCACTTT.

The CDR3 DNA reads as TGCAGCGCCTTGGCGGGAGGGCGACTCGAGCAGTACTTC. Residues: CSALAGGRLEQYF. The chain recombines TRBV29-1 with TRBJ2-7; 9 positions match TRBD2. V lost 7 bases to trimming and J lost 6 bases; unmatched junction nucleotides: 10. The CDR3 covers 13 residues. Per the germline V gene, CDR1 is SQVTM and CDR2 is ANQGSEA.

V usage is TRBV27 and J usage is TRBJ1-4; the match to TRBD1 covers 11 bases. J was trimmed by 7 bases and V by 4 bases; bases with no gene match: 8. Germline CDR1 and CDR2: MNHEY and SMNVEV (reference sequence). The CDR3 totals 16 residues. CDR3: CASSSGTGGTFEKLFF. The CDR3 DNA is TGTGCCAGCAGTTCCGGGACAGGGGGGACGTTTGAAAAACTGTTTTTT.

V and J are TRBV19 and TRBJ2-2; 7 bases are a match to TRBD1. The CDR3 runs to 14 residues. CDR1 and CDR2 (germline): LNHDA, SQIVND (reference sequence). The J segment lost 8 bases and the V segment lost 4 bases, leaving 7 bases of the junction unmatched. The CDR3 region has the DNA TGTGCCAGTAGTAAGATGACAGGGTCTGGGGAGCTGTTTTTT. Residues: CASSKMTGSGELFF.

This sequence joins TRBV2 and TRBJ2-5, with D unclear. Trimming left V 6 bases short and J 2 bases short, with 10 bases between. CDR1 is SNHLY, CDR2 FYNNEI, per germline. The CDR3 covers 13 residues. CDR3 protein: CASSGSAQETQYF. In nucleotides, the CDR3 is TGTGCCAGCAGCGGAAGCGCTCAAGAGACCCAGTACTTC.

The rearrangement joins TRBV13 to TRBJ1-5, with D possibly TRBD1 on 5 matching bases. The CDR3 totals 16 residues. The germline V gene encodes CDR1 PRHDT and CDR2 FYEKMQ (reference sequence). Trimming stripped 5 bases from V and 3 bases from J, with 17 bases between. DNA for the CDR3: TGTGCCAGCAGCGGAGGCCGCAGTGGGACCAATCAGCCCCAGCATTTT. Amino acids: CASSGGRSGTNQPQHF.

The chain joins TRBV23-1 to TRBJ1-5; no firm D call. TRBV23-1 is placed among ORFs of uncertain function. The CDR3 covers 17 residues. The germline V and J ends were trimmed by 2 bases and 0 bases, with 14 bases remaining between them. Written as DNA, the CDR3 is TGCGCCAGCAGTCAAGGAGGGCGCCGGTATAGCAATCAGCCCCAGCATTTT. This gives the protein CASSQGGRRYSNQPQHF.

V is TRBV29-1 and J is TRBJ1-2, with D possibly matching TRBD1 (5 bases). There are 11 residues in the CDR3. The V end was cut by 4 bases, the J end by 8 bases, with 11 bases between. Germline V lookup: CDR1 SQVTM, CDR2 ANQGSEA. The CDR3 nucleotides are TGCAGCGTTGGAGGAGGGGAAGGCTACACCTTC. Protein: CSVGGGEGYTF.

In its sample, this clonotype was seen a few times. The CDR3 nucleotides read TGTGCCACGAACCCGGAGGCAGCCAACACTGAAGCTTTCTTT. Translating it yields CATNPEAANTEAFF. The genes are TRBV6-1 and TRBJ1-1; D gene ambiguous. The V gene lost 10 bases and the J gene lost 2 bases, with 17 bases spanning the gap. Germline V lookup: CDR1 MNHNS, CDR2 SASEGT. This CDR3 comprises 14 residues.

V gene TRBV20-1 combines with J gene TRBJ1-3, with TRBD1 identical over 7 bases. Germline V gene sequence: CDR1 DFQATT, CDR2 SNEGSKA (reference sequence). V dropped 5 bases and J dropped 4; count of bases not matched to a gene: 5. This CDR3 has 13 residues. CDR3 region: CSAAPGGGNTIYF. CDR3 in DNA: TGCAGTGCTGCGCCAGGGGGGGGAAACACCATATATTTT.

The chain combines TRBV4-1 with TRBJ1-5, with a possible D match to TRBD1 (5 bases). The CDR3 loop spans 16 amino acids. CDR1 is MGHRA and CDR2 is YSYEKL in the germline V gene. Deletions cut 1 base from V and 7 bases from J, with 17 bases between. CDR3 sequence reads: CASSQGVRAGWQPQHF. The CDR3 DNA reads TGCGCCAGCAGCCAAGGGGTTCGGGCAGGGTGGCAGCCCCAGCATTTT.

The rearrangement uses TRBV5-4 and TRBJ2-3, with TRBD2 matching 13 bases. Germline loops: CDR1 SGHNT, CDR2 YYREEE (reference sequence). V was pared by 4 bases and J by 5 bases, with 7 bases of the junction left unmatched. The CDR3 sequence is 16 residues long. In DNA, the CDR3 is TGTGCCAGCAGCCTGGGACTAGCGGGATTGGAAGATACGCAGTATTTT. This codes for CASSLGLAGLEDTQYF.

The CDR3 protein is CASSAGTAYEQYF. The DNA of the CDR3 is TGTGCCAGCAGCGCGGGGACAGCGTACGAGCAGTACTTC. The chain is built from TRBV9 and TRBJ2-7, with 7 bases matching TRBD1. This CDR3 comprises 13 residues. V shed 3 bases and J 4 bases; nucleotides not matched to a gene: 4. From germline, CDR1 is SGDLS and CDR2 YYNGEE.

This clonotype was recorded only once. The CDR3: CSATQATEAFF. CDR3 bases: TGCAGCGCCACTCAGGCTACTGAAGCTTTCTTT. The chain employs TRBV29-1 and TRBJ1-1; D call uncertain. Looked up from germline, CDR1 is SQVTM and CDR2 is ANQGSEA. The V and J ends lost 7 bases and 5 bases respectively, with 11 bases between them. This CDR3 spans 11 amino acids.

CDR3 sequence reads: CASTYSANYGYTF. As DNA, the CDR3 is TGTGCCAGCACCTATAGTGCTAACTATGGCTACACCTTC. The V call is TRBV12-3 or TRBV12-4, the J call TRBJ1-2, with D hard to call. Trimming removed 7 bases from V and 0 bases from J, with 9 bases in between. This CDR3 has 13 residues.

This clonotype has only one observation. This chain joins TRBV12-3 or TRBV12-4 and TRBJ2-1; TRBD1 matches 8 bases. The J segment lost 9 bases and the V segment lost 5 bases, leaving 12 bases of the junction unmatched. CDR3 length equals 15 residues. The CDR3 reads CASSTGQGPRSEQFF. The DNA of the CDR3 is TGTGCCAGCAGTACCGGACAGGGACCGCGTTCTGAGCAGTTCTTC.

This clonotype was found once. DNA of the CDR3: TGTGCCAGCAGCCGCAACCCTCTAGCTTCCAATGAGCAGTTCTTC. Translated, it gives CASSRNPLASNEQFF. The chain couples TRBV11-1 to TRBJ2-1; weak D call: TRBD2 (5 bases). Germline CDR1 and CDR2: SGHAT and FQDESV (reference sequence). CDR3 size: 15 residues. Trimming stripped 5 bases from V and 6 bases from J, with 17 bases between.